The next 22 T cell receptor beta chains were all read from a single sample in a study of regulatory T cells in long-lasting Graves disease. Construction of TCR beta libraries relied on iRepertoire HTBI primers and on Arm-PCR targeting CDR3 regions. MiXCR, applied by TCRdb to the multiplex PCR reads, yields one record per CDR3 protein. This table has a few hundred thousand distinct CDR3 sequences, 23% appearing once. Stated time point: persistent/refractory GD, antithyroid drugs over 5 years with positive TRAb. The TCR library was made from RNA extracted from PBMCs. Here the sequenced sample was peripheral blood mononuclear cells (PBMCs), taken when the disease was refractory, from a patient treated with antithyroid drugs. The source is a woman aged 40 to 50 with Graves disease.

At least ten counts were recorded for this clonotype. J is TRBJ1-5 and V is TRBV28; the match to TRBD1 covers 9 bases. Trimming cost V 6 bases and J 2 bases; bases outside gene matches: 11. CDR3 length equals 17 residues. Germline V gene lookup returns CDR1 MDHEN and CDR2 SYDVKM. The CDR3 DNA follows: TGTGCCAGCAGCCCCCCGGGACAGGGTGGTGGCAATCAGCCCCAGCATTTT. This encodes CASSPPGQGGGNQPQHF.

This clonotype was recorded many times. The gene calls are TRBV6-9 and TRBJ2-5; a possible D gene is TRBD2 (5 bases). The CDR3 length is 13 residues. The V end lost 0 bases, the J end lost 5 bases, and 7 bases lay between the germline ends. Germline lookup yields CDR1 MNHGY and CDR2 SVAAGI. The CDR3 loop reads CASSYSPGETQYF. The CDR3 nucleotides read TGTGCCAGCAGTTATTCCCCGGGGGAGACCCAGTACTTC.

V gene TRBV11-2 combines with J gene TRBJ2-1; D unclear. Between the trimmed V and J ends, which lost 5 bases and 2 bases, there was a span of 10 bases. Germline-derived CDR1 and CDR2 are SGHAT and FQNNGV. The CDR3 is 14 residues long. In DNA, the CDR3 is TGTGCCAGCAGCCTCATTGGGACCTACAATGAGCAGTTCTTC. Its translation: CASSLIGTYNEQFF. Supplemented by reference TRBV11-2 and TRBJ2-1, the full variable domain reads EAGVAQSPRYKIIEKRQSVAFWCNPISGHATLYWYQQILGQGPKLLIQFQNNGVVDDSQLPKDRFSAERLKGVDSTLKIQPAKLEDSAVYLCASSLIGTYNEQFFGPGTRLTVL.

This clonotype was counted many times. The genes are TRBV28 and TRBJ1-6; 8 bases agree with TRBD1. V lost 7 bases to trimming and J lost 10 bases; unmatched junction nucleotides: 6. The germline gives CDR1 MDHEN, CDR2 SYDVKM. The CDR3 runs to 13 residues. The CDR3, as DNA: TGTGCCAGCAAGGACAGGGTGCAGTCACCCCTCCACTTT. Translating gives CASKDRVQSPLHF.

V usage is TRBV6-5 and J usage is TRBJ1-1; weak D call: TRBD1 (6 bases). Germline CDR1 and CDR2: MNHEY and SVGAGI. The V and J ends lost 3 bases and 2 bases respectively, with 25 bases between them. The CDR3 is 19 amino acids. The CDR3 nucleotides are TGTGCCAGCAGTTATCCGGGGGGCCAAGGCAGGTCTGGAAACACTGAAGCTTTCTTT. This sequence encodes CASSYPGGQGRSGNTEAFF.

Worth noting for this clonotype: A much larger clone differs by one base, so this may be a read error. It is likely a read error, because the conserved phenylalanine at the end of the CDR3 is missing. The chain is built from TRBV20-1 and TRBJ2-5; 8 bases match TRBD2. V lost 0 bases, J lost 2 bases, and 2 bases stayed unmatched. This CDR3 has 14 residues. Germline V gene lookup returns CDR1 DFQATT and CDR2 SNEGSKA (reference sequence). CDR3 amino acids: CSARELAEQETQYL. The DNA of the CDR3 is TGCAGTGCTAGAGAACTAGCGGAACAAGAGACCCAGTACCTC.

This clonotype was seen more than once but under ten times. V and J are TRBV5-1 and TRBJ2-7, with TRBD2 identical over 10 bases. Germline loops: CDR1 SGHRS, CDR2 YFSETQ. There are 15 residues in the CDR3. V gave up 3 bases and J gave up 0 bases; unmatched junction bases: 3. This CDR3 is CASSWGLAISYEQYF. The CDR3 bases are TGCGCCAGCAGCTGGGGACTAGCGATCTCCTACGAGCAGTACTTC.

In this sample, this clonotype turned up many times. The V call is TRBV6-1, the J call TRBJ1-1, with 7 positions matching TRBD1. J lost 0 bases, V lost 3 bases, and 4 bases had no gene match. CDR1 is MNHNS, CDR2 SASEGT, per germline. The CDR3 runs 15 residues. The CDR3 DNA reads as TGTGCCAGCAGTGAGGCGGACAGGATGAACACTGAAGCTTTCTTT. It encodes CASSEADRMNTEAFF.

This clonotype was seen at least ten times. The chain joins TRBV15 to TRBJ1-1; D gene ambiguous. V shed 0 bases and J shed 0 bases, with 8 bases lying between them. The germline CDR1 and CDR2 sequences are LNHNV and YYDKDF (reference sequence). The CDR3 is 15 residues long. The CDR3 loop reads CATSREPGMNTEAFF. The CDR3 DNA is TGTGCCACCAGCAGAGAGCCGGGAATGAACACTGAAGCTTTCTTT.

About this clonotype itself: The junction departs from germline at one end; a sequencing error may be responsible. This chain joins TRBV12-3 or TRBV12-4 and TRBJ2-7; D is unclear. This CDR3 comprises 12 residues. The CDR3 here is CASSLGLLEQYF. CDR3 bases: TGTGCCAGCAGCTTAGGGCTACTGGAGCAGTACTTC.

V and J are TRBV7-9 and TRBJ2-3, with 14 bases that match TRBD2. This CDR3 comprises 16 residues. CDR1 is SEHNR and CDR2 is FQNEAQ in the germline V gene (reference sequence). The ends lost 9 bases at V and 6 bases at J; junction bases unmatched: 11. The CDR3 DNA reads TGTGCCAGTGCTTCGGGACTAGCGGGAGTGTTGGATACGCAGTATTTT. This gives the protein CASASGLAGVLDTQYF.

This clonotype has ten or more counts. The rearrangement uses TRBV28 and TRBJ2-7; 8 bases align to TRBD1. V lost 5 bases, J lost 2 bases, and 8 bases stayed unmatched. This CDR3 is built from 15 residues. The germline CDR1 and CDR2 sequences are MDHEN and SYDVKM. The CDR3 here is CASSTPGQAAYEQYF. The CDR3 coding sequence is TGTGCCAGCAGTACTCCGGGACAGGCGGCCTACGAGCAGTACTTC.

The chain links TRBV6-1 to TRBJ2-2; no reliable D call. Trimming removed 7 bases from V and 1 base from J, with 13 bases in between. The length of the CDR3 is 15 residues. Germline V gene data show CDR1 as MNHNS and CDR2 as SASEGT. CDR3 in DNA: TGTGCCAGCACCACCGACCTAGAGAACACCGGGGAGCTGTTTTTT. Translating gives CASTTDLENTGELFF.

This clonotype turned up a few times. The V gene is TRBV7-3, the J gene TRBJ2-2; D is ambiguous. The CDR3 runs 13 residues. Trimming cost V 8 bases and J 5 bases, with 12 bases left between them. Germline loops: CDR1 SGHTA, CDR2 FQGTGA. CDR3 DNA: TGTGCCAGCGGAATACGGAATACCGGGGAGCTGTTTTTT. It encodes CASGIRNTGELFF. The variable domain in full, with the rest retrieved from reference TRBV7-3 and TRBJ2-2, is GAGVSQTPSNKVTEKGKYVELRCDPISGHTALYWYRQSLGQGPEFLIYFQGTGAADDSGLPNDRFFAVRPEGSVSTLKIQRTERGDSAVYLCASGIRNTGELFFGEGSRLTVL.

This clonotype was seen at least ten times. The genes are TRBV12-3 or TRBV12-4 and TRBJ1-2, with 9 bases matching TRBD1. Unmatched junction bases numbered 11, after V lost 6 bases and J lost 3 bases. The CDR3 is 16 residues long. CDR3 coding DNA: TGTGCCAGCAGAAGACCGGGACAGGGTTCGGACTATGGCTACACCTTC. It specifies CASRRPGQGSDYGYTF.

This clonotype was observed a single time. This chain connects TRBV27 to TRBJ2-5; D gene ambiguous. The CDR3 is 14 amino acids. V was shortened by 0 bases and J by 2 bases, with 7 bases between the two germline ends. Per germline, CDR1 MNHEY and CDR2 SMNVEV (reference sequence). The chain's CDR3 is CASSLSRPQETQYF. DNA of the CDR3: TGTGCCAGCAGTTTATCCAGGCCACAAGAGACCCAGTACTTC.

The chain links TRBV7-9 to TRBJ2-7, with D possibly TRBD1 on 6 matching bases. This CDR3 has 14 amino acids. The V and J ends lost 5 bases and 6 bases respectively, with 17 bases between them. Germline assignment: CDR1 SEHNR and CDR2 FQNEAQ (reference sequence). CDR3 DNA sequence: TGTGCCAGCAGCCCCACCCAGGGGTTGGTCGAGCAGTACTTC. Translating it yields CASSPTQGLVEQYF.

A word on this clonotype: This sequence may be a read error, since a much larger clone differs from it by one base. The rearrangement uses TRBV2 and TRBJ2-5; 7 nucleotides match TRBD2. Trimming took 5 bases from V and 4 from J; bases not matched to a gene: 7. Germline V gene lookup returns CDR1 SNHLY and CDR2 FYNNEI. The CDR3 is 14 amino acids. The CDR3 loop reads CASSLGLGRETQYF. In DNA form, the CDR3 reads TGTGCCAGCAGTCTAGGACTAGGTCGAGAGACCCAGTACTTC.

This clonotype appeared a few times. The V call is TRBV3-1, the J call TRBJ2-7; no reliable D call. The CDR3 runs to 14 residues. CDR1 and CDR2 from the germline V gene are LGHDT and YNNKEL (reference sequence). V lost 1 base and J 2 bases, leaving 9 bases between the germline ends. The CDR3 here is CASSQGARTYEQYF. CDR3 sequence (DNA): TGTGCCAGCAGCCAAGGAGCCAGAACCTACGAGCAGTACTTC.

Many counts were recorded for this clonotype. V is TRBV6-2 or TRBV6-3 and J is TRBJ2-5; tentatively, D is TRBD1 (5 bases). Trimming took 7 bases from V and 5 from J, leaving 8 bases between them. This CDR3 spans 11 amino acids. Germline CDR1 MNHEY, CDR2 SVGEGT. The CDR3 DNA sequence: TGTGCCAGCACTAAGGGGGAGACCCAGTACTTC. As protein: CASTKGETQYF.

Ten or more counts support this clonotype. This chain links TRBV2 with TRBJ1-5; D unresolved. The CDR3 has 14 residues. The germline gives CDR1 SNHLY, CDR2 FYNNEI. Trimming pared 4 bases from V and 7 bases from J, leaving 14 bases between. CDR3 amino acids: CASSAFPFVQPQHF. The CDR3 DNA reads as TGTGCCAGCAGTGCTTTCCCTTTTGTACAGCCCCAGCATTTT.

The DNA of the CDR3 is TGCAGTGCTAGATCCCGTAGCGGGCCTAGCACAGATACGCAGTATTTT. This codes for CSARSRSGPSTDTQYF. The J gene is TRBJ2-3, the V gene TRBV20-1; the match to TRBD2 covers 7 bases. With 2 bases clipped from V and 0 bases from J, the junction kept 8 bases outside the gene matches. This CDR3 is 16 amino acids long. Germline V gene lookup returns CDR1 DFQATT and CDR2 SNEGSKA (reference sequence).